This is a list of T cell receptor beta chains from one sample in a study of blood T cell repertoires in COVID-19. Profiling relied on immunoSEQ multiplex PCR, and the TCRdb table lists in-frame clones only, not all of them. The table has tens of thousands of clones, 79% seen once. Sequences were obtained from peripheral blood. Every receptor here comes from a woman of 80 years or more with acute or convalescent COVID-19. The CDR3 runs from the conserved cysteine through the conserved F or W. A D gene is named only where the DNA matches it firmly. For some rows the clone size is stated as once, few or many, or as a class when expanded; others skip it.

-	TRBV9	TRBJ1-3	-	TGTGCCAGCAGCGTAGCCGTGGGAAACACCATATATTTT	CASSVAVGNTIYF
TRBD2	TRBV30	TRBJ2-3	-	TGTGCCTGGAGTGTTGGGAGGGCCAACACAGATACGCAGTATTTT	CAWSVGRANTDTQYF
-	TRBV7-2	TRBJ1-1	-	TGTGCCAGCAGCTTCCGGGGGTACACTGAAGCTTTCTTT	CASSFRGYTEAFF
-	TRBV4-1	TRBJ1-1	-	TGCGCCAGCAGCCACCCGGGGAGGAACACTGAAGCTTTCTTT	CASSHPGRNTEAFF
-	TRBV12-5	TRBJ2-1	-	TGTGCTAGTGGTCTAGGACAAAGGGGAAATGAGCAGTTCTTC	CASGLGQRGNEQFF
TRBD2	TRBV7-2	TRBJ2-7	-	TGTGCCAGCAGCTTAGCGAGCGGGACCCAGTCCGAGCAGTACTTC	CASSLASGTQSEQYF
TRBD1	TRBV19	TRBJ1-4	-	TGTGCCAGTAGTGTCTGGGACAGGCTGCATGAAAAACTGTTTTTT	CASSVWDRLHEKLFF
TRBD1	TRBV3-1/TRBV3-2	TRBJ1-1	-	TGTGCCAGCAGAACAGGGGGAACTGAAGCTTTCTTT	CASRTGGTEAFF
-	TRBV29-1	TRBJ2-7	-	TGCAGCGTTAAACTGTCCTACGAGCAGTACTTC	CSVKLSYEQYF
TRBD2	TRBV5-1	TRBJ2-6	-	TGCGCCAGCAGCCCCCCGGGAGGGTACTCTGGGGCCAACGTCCTGACTTTC	CASSPPGGYSGANVLTF
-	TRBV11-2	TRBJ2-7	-	TGTGCCAGCAGAGGAGGGGCCAACGAGCAGTACTTC	CASRGGANEQYF
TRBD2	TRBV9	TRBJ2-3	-	TGTGCCAGCAGCGTTAGAGGACTAGAAAGTGCAGATACGCAGTATTTT	CASSVRGLESADTQYF
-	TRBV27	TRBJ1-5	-	TGTGCCAGCAGTTTAGGACAGACGCAGCCCCAGCATTTT	CASSLGQTQPQHF
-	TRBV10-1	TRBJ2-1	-	TGCGCCAGCAGTGAGTCGACTCGAGCGCCCTCCTACAATGAGCAGTTCTTC	CASSESTRAPSYNEQFF
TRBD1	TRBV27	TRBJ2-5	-	TGTGCCAGCAGTCCATTTTCGGACAGGGTACAAGAGACCCAGTACTTC	CASSPFSDRVQETQYF
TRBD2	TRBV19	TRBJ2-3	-	TGTGCCAGTAGTTCATGGCTAGCGGGTAGCACAGATACGCAGTATTTT	CASSSWLAGSTDTQYF
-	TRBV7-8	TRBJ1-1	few	TGTGCCAGCAGGCCCGGCGACAGGATGAACCTTTTCTTT	CASRPGDRMNLFF
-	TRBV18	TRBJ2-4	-	TGTGCCAGCTCACCCCAGATAGCCAAAAACATTCAGTACTTC	CASSPQIAKNIQYF
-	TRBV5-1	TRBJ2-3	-	TGCGCCAGCAGCCACACAGATACGCAGTATTTT	CASSHTDTQYF
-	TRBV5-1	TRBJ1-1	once	TGCGCCAGCAGACGGCTCTCGGACAGCTACACTGAAGCTTTCTTT	CASRRLSDSYTEAFF
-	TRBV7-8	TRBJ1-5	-	TGTGCCAGCAGCCAGCGGGCAGGGAATCAGCCCCAGCATTTT	CASSQRAGNQPQHF
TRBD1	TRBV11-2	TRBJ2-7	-	TGTGCCAGCAGCTTTCGGGACAGGGGAGGTTCCTACGAGCAGTACTTC	CASSFRDRGGSYEQYF
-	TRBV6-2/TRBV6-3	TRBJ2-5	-	TGTGCCAGCAGCTCAGAAGACAGGAAAGAGACCCAGTACTTC	CASSSEDRKETQYF
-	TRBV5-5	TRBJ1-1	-	TGTGCCAGCAGCTTAACACCGAACACTGAAGCTTTCTTT	CASSLTPNTEAFF